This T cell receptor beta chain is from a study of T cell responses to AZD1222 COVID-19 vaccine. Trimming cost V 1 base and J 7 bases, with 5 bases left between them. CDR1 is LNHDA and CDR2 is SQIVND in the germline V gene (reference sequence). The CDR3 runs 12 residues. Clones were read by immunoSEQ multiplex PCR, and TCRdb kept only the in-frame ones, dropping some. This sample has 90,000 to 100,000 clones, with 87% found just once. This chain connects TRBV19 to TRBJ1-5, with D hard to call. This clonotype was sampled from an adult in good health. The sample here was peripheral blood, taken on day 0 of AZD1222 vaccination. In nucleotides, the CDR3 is TGTGCCAGTAGTATAGTAAGCCAGCCCCAGCATTTT. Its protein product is CASSIVSQPQHF.